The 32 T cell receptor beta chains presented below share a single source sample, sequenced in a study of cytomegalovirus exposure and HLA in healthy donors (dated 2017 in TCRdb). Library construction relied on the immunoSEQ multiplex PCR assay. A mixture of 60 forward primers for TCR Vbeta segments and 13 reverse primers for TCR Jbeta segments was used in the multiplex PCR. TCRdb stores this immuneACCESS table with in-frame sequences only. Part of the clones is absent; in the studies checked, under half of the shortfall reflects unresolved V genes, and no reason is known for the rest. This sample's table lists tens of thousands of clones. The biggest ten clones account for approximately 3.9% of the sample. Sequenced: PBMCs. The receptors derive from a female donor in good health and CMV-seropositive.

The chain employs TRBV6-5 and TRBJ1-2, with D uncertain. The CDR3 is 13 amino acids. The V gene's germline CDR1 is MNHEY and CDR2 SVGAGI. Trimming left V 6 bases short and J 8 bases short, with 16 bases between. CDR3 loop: CASRRLKALGYTF. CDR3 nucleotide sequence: TGTGCCAGCAGGCGACTTAAGGCTTTGGGCTACACCTTC.

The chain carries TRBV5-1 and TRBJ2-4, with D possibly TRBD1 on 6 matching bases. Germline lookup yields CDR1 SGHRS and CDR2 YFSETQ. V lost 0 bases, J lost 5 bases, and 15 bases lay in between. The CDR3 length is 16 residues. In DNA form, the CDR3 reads TGCGCCAGCAGCTTGGTTGGGGGCGACTTTCAAAACATTCAGTACTTC. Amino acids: CASSLVGGDFQNIQYF.

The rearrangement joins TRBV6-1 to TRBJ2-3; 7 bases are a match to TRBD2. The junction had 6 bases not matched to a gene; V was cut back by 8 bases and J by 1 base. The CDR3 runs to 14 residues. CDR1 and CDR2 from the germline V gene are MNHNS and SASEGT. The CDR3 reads CASGRLAGTDTQYF. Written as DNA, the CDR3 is TGTGCCAGCGGGAGGCTAGCGGGCACAGATACGCAGTATTTT.

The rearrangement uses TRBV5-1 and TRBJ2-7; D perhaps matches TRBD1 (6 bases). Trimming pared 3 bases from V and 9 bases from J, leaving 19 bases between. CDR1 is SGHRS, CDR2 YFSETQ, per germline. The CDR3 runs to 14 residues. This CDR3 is CASSSNREADRQYF. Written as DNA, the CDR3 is TGCGCCAGCAGCTCTAACAGGGAAGCAGATCGGCAGTACTTC.

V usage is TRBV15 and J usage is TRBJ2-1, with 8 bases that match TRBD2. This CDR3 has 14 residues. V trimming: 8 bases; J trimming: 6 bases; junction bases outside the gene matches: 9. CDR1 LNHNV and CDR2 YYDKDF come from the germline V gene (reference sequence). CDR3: CATERAGEFNEQFF. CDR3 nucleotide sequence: TGTGCCACCGAGAGAGCGGGAGAGTTCAATGAGCAGTTCTTC.

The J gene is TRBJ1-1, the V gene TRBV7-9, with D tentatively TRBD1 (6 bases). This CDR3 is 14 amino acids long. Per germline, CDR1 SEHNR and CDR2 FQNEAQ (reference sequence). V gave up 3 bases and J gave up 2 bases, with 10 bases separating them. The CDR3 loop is CASSFTRGNTEAFF. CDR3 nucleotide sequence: TGTGCCAGCAGCTTCACCAGGGGAAACACTGAAGCTTTCTTT.

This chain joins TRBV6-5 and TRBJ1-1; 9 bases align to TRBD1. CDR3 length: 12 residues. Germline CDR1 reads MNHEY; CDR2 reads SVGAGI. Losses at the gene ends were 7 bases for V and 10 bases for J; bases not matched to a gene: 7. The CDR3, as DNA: TGTGCCAGCACCGGGACAGGGAGGGGAGCTTTCTTT. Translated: CASTGTGRGAFF.

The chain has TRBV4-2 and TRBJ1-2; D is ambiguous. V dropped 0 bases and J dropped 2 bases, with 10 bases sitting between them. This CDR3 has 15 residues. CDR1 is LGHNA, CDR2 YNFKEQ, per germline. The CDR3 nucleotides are TGTGCCAGCAGCCAAGAGCGGGTAGAAAACTATGGCTACACCTTC. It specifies CASSQERVENYGYTF.

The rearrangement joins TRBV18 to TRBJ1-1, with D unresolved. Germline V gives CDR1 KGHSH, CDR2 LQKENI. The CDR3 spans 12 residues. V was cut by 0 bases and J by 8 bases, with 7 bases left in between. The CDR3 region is CASSPPRGEAFF. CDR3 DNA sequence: TGTGCCAGCTCACCACCTCGAGGGGAAGCTTTCTTT.

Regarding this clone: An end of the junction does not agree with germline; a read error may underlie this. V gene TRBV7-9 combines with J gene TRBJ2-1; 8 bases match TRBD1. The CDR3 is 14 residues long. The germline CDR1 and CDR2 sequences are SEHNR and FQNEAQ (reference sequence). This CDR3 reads CASSLASPGQAHVF. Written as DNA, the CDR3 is TGTGCCAGCAGCTTAGCATCCCCGGGACAGGCGCACGTCTTC.

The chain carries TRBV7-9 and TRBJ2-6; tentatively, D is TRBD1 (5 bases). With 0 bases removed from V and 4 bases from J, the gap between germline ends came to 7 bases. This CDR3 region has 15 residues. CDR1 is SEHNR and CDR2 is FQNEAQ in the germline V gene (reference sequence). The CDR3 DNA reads TGTGCCAGCAGCTTAGCTAAGGGGGGGGCCAACGTCCTGACTTTC. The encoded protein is CASSLAKGGANVLTF.

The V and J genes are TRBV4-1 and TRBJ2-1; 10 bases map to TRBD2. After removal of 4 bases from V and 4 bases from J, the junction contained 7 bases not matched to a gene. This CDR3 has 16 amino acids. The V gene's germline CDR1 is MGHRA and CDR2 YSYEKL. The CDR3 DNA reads TGCGCCAGCAGCCCTAGGACTAGCGGAGTATACAATGAGCAGTTCTTC. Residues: CASSPRTSGVYNEQFF.

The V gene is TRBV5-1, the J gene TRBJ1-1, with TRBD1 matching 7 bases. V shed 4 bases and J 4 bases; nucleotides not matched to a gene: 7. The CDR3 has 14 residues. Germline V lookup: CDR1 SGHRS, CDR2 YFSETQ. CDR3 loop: CASSRGLGSTEAFF. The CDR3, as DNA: TGCGCCAGCAGCAGGGGGCTGGGGTCCACTGAAGCTTTCTTT.

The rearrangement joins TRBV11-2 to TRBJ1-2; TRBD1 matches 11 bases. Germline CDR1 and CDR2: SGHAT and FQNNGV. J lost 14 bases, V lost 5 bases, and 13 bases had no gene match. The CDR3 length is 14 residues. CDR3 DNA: TGTGCCAGCAGCCCTCTGGGGGACAGGGGGTCCTGGACCTTC. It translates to CASSPLGDRGSWTF.

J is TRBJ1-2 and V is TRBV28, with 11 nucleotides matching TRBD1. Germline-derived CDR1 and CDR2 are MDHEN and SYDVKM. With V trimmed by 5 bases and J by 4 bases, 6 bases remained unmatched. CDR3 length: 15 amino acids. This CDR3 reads CASSRPGQGVYGYTF. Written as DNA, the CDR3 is TGTGCCAGCAGTCGCCCGGGACAGGGGGTCTATGGCTACACCTTC.

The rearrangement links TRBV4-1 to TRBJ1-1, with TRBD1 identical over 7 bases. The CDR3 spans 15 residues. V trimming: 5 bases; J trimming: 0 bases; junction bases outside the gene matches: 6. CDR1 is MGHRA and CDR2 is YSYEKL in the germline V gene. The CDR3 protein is CASSKGQDMNTEAFF. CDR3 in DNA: TGCGCCAGCAGCAAAGGACAGGACATGAACACTGAAGCTTTCTTT.

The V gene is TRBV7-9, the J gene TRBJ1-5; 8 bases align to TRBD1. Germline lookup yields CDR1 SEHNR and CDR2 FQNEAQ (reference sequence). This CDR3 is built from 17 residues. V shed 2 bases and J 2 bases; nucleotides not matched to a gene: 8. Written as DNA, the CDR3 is TGTGCCAGCAGCTTATGGCCGACAGGGGCGGGCAATCAGCCCCAGCATTTT. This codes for CASSLWPTGAGNQPQHF.

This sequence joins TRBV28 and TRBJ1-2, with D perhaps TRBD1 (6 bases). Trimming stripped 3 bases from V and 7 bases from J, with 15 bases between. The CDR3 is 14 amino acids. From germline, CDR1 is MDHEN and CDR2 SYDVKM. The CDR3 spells CASSFTVGASGYTF. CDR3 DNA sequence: TGTGCCAGCAGTTTCACGGTGGGGGCCTCTGGCTACACCTTC.

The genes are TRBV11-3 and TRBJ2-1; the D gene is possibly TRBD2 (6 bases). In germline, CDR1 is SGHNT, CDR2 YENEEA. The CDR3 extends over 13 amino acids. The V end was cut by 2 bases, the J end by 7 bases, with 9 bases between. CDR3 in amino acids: CASSLSGENEQFF. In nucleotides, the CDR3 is TGTGCCAGCAGCTTATCGGGGGAGAATGAGCAGTTCTTC.

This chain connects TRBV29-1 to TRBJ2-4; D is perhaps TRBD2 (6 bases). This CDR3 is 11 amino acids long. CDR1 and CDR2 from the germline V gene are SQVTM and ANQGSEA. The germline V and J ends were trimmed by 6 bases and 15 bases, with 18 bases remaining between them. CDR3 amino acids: CSVLEGRLSYF. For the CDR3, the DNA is TGCAGCGTCCTCGAGGGGAGGTTATCGTACTTC.

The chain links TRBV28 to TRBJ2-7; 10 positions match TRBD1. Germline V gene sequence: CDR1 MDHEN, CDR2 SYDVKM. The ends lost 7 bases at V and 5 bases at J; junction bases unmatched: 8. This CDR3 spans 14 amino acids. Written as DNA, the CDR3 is TGTGCCAGCATTCGACAGGGGGCGCCCCACGAGCAGTACTTC. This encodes CASIRQGAPHEQYF. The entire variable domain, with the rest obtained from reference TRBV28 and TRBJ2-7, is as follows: DVKVTQSSRYLVKRTGEKVFLECVQDMDHENMFWYRQDPGLGLRLIYFSYDVKMKEKGDIPEGYSVSREKKERFSLILESASTNQTSMYLCASIRQGAPHEQYFGPGTRLTVT.

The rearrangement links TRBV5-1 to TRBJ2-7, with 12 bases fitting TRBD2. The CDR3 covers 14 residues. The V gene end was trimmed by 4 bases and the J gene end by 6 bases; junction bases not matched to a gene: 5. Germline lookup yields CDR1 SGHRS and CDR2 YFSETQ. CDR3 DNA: TGCGCCAGCAGCCAACTAGCGGGGGGTTCCGAGCAGTACTTC. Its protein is CASSQLAGGSEQYF.

The CDR3 sequence is CASSYSSVDRGYEQYF. DNA for the CDR3: TGTGCCAGCAGTTACTCGAGTGTCGACAGGGGGTACGAGCAGTACTTC. V and J are TRBV6-5 and TRBJ2-7; 9 bases fit TRBD1. The germline V gene encodes CDR1 MNHEY and CDR2 SVGAGI. The V segment lost 0 bases and the J segment 4 bases; nucleotides outside the gene matches: 7. The CDR3 is made up of 16 amino acids.

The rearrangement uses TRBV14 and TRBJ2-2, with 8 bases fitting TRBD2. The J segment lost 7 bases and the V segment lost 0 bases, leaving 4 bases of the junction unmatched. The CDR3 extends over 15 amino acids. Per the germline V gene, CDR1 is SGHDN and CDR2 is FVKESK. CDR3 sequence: CASSQDIAGIGELFF. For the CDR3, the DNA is TGTGCCAGCAGCCAAGATATAGCGGGAATCGGGGAGCTGTTTTTT.

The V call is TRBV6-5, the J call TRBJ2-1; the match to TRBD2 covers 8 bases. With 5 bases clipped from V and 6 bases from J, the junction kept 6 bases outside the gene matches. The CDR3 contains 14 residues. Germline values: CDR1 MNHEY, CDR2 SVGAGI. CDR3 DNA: TGTGCCAGCAGTGAAACGGGGGGGGTCAATGAGCAGTTCTTC. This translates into CASSETGGVNEQFF.

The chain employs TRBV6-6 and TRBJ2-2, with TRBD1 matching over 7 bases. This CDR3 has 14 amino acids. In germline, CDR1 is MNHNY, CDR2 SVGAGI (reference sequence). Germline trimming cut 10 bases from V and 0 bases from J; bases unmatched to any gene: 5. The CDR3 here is CATPGTANTGELFF. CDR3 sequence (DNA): TGTGCCACCCCGGGGACAGCGAACACCGGGGAGCTGTTTTTT.

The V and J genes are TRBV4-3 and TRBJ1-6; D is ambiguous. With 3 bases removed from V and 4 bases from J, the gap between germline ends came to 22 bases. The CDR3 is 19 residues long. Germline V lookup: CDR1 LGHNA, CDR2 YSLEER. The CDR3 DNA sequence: TGCGCCAGCAGCCAGGATCGAAAACTTGGCAGGTGGTATAATTCACCCCTCCACTTT. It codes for CASSQDRKLGRWYNSPLHF.

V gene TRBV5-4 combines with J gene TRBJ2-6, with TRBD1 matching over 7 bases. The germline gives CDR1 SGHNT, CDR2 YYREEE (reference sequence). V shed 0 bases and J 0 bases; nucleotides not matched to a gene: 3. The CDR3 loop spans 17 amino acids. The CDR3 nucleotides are TGTGCCAGCAGCTTGGCGGGACAGCCCTCTGGGGCCAACGTCCTGACTTTC. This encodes CASSLAGQPSGANVLTF. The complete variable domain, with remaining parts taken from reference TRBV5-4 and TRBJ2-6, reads ETGVTQSPTHLIKTRGQQVTLRCSSQSGHNTVSWYQQALGQGPQFIFQYYREEENGRGNFPPRFSGLQFPNYSSELNVNALELDDSALYLCASSLAGQPSGANVLTFGAGSRLTVL.

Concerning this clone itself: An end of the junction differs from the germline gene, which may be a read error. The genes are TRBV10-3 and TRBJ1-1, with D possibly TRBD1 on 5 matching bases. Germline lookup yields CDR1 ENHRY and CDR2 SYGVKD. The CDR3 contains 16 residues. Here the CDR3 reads CAISESRAQRGTEDFF. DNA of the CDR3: TGTGCCATCAGTGAGTCGAGAGCACAAAGGGGCACTGAAGATTTCTTT.

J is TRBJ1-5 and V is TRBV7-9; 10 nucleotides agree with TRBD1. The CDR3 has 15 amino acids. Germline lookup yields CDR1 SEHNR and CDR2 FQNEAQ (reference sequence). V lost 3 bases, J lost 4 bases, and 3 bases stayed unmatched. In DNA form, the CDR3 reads TGTGCCAGCAGCTTGGGGACAGGGGCGAATCAGCCCCAGCATTTT. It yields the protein CASSLGTGANQPQHF.

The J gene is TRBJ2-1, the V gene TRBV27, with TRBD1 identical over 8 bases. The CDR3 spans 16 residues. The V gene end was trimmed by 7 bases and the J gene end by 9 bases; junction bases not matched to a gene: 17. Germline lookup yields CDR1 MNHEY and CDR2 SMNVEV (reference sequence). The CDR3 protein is CASTLRRDRSLPEQFF. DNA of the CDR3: TGTGCCAGCACCCTCCGCCGGGACAGGTCCTTGCCTGAGCAGTTCTTC.

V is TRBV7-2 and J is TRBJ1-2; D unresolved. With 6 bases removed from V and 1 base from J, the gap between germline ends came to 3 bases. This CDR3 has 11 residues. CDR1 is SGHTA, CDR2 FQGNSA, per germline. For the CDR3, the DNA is TGTGCCAGCAGACTTAACTATGGCTACACCTTC. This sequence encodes CASRLNYGYTF. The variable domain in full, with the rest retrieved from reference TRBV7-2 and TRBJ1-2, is GAGVSQSPSNKVTEKGKDVELRCDPISGHTALYWYRQSLGQGLEFLIYFQGNSAPDKSGLPSDRFSAERTGGSVSTLTIQRTQQEDSAVYLCASRLNYGYTFGSGTRLTVV.